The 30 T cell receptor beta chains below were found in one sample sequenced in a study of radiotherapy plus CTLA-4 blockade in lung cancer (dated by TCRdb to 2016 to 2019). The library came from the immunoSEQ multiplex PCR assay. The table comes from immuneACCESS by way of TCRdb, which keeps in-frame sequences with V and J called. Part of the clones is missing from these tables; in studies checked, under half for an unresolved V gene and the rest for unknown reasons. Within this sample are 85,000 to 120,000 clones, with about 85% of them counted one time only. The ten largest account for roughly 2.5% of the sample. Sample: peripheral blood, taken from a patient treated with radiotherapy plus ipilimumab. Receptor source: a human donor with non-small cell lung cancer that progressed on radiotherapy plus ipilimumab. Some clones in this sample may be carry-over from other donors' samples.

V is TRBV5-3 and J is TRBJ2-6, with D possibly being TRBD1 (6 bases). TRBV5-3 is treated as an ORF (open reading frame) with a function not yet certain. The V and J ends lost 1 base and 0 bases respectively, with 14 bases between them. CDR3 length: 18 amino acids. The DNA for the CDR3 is TGTGCCAGAAGCTTGAACCCGGGACACCTCTCTGGGGCCAACGTCCTGACTTTC. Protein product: CARSLNPGHLSGANVLTF.

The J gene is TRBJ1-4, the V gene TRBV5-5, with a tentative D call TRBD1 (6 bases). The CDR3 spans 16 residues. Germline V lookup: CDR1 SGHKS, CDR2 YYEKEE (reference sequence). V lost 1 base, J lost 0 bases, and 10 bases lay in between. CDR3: CASSLMGAATNEKLFF. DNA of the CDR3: TGTGCCAGCAGCTTGATGGGGGCGGCAACTAATGAAAAACTGTTTTTT. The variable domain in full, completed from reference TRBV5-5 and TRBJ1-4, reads DAGVTQSPTHLIKTRGQQVTLRCSPISGHKSVSWYQQVLGQGPQFIFQYYEKEERGRGNFPDRFSARQFPNYSSELNVNALLLGDSALYLCASSLMGAATNEKLFFGSGTQLSVL.

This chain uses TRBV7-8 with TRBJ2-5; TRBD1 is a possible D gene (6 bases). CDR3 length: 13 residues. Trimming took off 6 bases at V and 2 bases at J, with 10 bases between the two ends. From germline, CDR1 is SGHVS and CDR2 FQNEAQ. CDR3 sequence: CASSPDRQETQYF. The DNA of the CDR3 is TGTGCCAGCAGTCCGGACAGACAAGAGACCCAGTACTTC.

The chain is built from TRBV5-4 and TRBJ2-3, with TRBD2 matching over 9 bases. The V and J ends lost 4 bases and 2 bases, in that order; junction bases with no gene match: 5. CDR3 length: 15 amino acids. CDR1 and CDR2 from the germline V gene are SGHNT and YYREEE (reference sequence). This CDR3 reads CASSQSGGNTDTQYF. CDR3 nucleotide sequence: TGTGCCAGCAGCCAAAGCGGGGGGAACACAGATACGCAGTATTTT.

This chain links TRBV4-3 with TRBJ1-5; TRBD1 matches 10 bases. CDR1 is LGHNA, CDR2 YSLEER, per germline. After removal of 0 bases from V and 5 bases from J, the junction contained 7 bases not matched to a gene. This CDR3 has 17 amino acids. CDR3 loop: CASSQDLGTGVYQPQHF. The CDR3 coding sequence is TGCGCCAGCAGCCAAGATCTAGGGACAGGGGTGTATCAGCCCCAGCATTTT.

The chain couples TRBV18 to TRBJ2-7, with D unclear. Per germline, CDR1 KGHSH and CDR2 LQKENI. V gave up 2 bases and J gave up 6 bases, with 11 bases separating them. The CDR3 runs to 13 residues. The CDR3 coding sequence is TGTGCCAGCTCACCATCGGACGGATCCGAGCAGTACTTC. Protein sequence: CASSPSDGSEQYF.

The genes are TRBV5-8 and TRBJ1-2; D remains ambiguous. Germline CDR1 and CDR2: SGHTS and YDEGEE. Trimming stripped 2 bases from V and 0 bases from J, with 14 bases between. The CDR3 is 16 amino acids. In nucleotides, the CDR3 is TGTGCCAGCAGCTTCGGGTCGTCGGTGGCTAACTATGGCTACACCTTC. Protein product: CASSFGSSVANYGYTF.

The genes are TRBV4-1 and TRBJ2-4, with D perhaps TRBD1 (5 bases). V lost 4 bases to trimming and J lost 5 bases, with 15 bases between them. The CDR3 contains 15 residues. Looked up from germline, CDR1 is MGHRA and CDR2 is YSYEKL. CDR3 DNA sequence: TGCGCCAGCAGCCTAGTCAGGGTTGCTCAAAACATTCAGTACTTC. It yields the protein CASSLVRVAQNIQYF.

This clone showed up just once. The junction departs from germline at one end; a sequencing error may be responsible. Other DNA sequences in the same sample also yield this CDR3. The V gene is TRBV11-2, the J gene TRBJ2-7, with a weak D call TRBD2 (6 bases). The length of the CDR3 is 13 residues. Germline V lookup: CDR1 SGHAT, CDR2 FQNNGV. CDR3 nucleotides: TGCGCCAGCAGCTTATTACCGCGGGGAATGCCTTACTTC. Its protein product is CASSLLPRGMPYF. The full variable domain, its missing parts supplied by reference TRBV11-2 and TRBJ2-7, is EAGVAQSPRYKIIEKRQSVAFWCNPISGHATLYWYQQILGQGPKLLIQFQNNGVVDDSQLPKDRFSAERLKGVDSTLKIQPAKLEDSAVYLCASSLLPRGMPYFGPGTRLTVT.

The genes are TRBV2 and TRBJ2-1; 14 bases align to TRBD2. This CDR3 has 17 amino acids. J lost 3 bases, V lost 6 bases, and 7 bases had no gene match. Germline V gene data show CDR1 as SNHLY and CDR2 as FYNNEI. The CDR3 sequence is CASSAMGTSGGYNEQFF. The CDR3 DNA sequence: TGTGCCAGCAGCGCTATGGGGACTAGCGGGGGCTACAATGAGCAGTTCTTC.

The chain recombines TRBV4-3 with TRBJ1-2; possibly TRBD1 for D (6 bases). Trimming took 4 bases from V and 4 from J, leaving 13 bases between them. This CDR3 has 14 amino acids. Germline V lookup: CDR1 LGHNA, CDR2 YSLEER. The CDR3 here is CASSLSPGAYGYTF. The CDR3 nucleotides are TGCGCCAGCAGCCTCAGCCCGGGGGCCTATGGCTACACCTTC.

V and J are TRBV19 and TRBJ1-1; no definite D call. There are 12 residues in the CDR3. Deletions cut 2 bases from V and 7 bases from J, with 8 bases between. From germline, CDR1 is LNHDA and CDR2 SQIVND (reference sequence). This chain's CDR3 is CASSIYYNEAFF. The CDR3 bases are TGTGCCAGTAGTATATATTACAATGAAGCTTTCTTT.

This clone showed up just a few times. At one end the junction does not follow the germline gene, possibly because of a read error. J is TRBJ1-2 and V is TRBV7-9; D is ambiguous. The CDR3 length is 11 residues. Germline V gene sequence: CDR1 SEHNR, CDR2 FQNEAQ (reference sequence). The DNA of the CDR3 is TGTGCCAGCAGCTTAGTTGTTGATAGGCACTTC. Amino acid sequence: CASSLVVDRHF.

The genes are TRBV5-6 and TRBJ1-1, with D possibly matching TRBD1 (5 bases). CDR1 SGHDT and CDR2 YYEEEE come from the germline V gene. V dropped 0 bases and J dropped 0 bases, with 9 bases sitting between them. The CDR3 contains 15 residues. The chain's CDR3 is CASSLGVRVNTEAFF. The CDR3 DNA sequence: TGTGCCAGCAGCTTGGGTGTCAGGGTGAACACTGAAGCTTTCTTT.

The CDR3 sequence is CASSIAAWGGTYEQYF. Written as DNA, the CDR3 is TGTGCCAGTAGTATAGCGGCCTGGGGGGGAACGTACGAGCAGTACTTC. The genes are TRBV19 and TRBJ2-7, with TRBD2 identical over 7 bases. The germline V gene encodes CDR1 LNHDA and CDR2 SQIVND (reference sequence). V shed 1 base, J shed 4 bases, and the junction held 10 bases outside the gene matches. This CDR3 contains 16 residues.

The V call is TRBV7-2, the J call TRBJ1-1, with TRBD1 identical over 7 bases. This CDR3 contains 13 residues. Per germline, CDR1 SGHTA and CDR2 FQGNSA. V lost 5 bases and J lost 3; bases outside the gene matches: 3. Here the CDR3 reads CASSRDSDTEAFF. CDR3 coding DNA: TGTGCCAGCAGCCGGGACAGTGACACTGAAGCTTTCTTT.

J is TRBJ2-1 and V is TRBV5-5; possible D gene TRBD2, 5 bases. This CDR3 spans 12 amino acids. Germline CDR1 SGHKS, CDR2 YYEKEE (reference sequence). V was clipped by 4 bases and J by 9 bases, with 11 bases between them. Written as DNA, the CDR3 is TGTGCCAGCAGCGTCGAGGGCGGTGAGCAGTTCTTC. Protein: CASSVEGGEQFF. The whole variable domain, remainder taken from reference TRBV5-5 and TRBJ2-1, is DAGVTQSPTHLIKTRGQQVTLRCSPISGHKSVSWYQQVLGQGPQFIFQYYEKEERGRGNFPDRFSARQFPNYSSELNVNALLLGDSALYLCASSVEGGEQFFGPGTRLTVL.

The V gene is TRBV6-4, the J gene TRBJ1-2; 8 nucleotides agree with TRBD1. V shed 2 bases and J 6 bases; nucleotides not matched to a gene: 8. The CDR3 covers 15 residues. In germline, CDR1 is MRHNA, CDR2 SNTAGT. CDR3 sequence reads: CASSDGNRGTDGYTF. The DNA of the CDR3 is TGTGCCAGCAGTGACGGGAACAGGGGGACCGATGGCTACACCTTC.

CDR3 nucleotide sequence: TGTGCCACAGCGGGGTTTGGGCAGGTGAACACCGGGGAGCTGTTTTTT. Its translation is CATAGFGQVNTGELFF. The rearrangement uses TRBV27 and TRBJ2-2; 7 bases align to TRBD2. This CDR3 has 16 amino acids. Per the germline V gene, CDR1 is MNHEY and CDR2 is SMNVEV (reference sequence). The junction had 12 bases not matched to a gene; V was cut back by 10 bases and J by 1 base.

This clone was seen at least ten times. The DNA for the CDR3 is TGTGCCAGCAGGCGGGGACTCTACGAGCAGTACTTC. Translated, it gives CASRRGLYEQYF. The chain is built from TRBV2 and TRBJ2-7; D perhaps matches TRBD2 (6 bases). There are 12 residues in the CDR3. Germline lookup yields CDR1 SNHLY and CDR2 FYNNEI. With 6 bases removed from V and 3 bases from J, the gap between germline ends came to 9 bases.

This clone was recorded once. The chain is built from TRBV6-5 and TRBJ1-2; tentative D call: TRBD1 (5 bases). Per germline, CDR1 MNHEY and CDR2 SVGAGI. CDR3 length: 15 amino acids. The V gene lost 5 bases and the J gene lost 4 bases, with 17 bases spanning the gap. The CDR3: CASSRTLRGPYGYTF. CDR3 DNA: TGTGCCAGCAGTAGGACCTTGAGGGGCCCCTATGGCTACACCTTC.

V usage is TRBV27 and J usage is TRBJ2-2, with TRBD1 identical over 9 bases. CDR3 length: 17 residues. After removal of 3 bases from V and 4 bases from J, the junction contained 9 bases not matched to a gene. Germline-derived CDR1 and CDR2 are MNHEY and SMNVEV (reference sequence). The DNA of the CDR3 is TGTGCCAGCAGTTTTAAGAGGACAGGGGCCAGCACCGGGGAGCTGTTTTTT. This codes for CASSFKRTGASTGELFF.

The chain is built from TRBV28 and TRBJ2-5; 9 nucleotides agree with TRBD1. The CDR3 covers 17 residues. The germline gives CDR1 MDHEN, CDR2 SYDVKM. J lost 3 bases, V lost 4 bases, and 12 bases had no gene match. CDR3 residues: CASSSPGDRAAEETQYF. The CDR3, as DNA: TGTGCCAGCAGTTCCCCCGGGGACAGGGCTGCGGAAGAGACCCAGTACTTC.

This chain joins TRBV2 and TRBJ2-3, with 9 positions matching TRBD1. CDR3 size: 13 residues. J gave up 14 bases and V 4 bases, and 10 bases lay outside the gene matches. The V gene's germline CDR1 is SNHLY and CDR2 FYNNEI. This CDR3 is CASSALPGQGRYF. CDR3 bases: TGTGCCAGCAGTGCACTACCGGGACAGGGTCGGTATTTT.

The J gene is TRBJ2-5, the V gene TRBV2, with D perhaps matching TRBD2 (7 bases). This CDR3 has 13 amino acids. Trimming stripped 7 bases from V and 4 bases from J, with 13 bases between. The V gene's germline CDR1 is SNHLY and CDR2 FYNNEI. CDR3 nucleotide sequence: TGTGCCAGCATACGGGGGGCCGGAGAGACCCAGTACTTC. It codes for CASIRGAGETQYF.

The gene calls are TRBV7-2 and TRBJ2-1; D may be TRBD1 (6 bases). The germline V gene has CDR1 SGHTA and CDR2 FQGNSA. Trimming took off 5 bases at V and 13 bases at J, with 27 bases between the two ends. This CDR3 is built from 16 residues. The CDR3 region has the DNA TGTGCCAGCAGCCCCGTGGCGACCTTGGGACATACGGGCCAGTTCTTC. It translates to CASSPVATLGHTGQFF.

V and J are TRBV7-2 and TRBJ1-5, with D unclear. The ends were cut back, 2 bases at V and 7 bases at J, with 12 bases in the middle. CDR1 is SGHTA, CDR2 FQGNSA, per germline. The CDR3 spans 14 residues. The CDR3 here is CASSLQWQLQPQHF. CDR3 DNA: TGTGCCAGCAGCTTACAGTGGCAGCTCCAGCCCCAGCATTTT.

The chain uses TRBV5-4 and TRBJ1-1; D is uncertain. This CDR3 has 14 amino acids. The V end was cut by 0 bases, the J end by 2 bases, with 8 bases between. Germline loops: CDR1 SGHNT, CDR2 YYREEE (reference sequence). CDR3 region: CASSLGVGNTEAFF. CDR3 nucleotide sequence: TGTGCCAGCAGCTTGGGGGTCGGCAACACTGAAGCTTTCTTT.

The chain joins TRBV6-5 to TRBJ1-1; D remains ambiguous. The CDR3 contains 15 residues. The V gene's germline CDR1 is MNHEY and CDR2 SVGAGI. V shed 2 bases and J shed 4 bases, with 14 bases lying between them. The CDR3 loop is CASSYLRGSGTEAFF. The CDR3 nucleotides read TGTGCCAGCAGTTACCTTCGTGGCTCCGGCACTGAAGCTTTCTTT.

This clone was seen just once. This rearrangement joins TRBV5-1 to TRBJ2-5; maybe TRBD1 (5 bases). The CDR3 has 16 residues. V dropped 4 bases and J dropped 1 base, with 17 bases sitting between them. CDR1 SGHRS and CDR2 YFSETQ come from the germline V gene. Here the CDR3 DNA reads TGCGCCAGCAGCCACAAACCTCGGCAGGGCCAAGAGACCCAGTACTTC. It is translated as CASSHKPRQGQETQYF.